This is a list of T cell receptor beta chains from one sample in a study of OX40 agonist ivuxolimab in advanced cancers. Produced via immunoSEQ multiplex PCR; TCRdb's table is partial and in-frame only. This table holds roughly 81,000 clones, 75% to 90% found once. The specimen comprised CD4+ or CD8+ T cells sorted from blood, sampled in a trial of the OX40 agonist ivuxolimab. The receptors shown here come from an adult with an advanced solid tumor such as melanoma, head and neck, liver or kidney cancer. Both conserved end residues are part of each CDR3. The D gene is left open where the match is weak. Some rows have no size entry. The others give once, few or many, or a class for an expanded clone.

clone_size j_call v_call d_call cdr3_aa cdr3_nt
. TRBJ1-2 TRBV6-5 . CASSYSAGNGYTF TGTGCCAGCAGTTACTCGGCAGGAAATGGCTACACCTTC
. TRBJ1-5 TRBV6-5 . CASSYMGFGGNQPQHF TGTGCCAGCAGTTACATGGGGTTTGGGGGCAATCAGCCCCAGCATTTT
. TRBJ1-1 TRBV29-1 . CSAERDTEAFF TGCAGCGCTGAGAGGGACACTGAAGCTTTCTTT
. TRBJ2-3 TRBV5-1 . CASSLGIGPSTDTQYF TGCGCCAGCAGCTTGGGCATAGGGCCTAGCACAGATACGCAGTATTTT
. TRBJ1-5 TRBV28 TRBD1 CASRGGGQPQHF TGTGCCAGCAGAGGGGGCGGTCAGCCCCAGCATTTT
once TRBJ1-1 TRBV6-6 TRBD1 CASSLTPTGSTEAFF TGTGCCAGCAGTTTGACTCCGACAGGGAGCACTGAAGCTTTCTTT
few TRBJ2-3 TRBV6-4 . CASSESYGTDTQYF TGTGCCAGCAGTGAGAGCTACGGCACAGATACGCAGTATTTT
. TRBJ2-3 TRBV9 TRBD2 CASSVGTSGGPSTDTQYF TGTGCCAGCAGCGTAGGGACTAGCGGGGGCCCTAGCACAGATACGCAGTATTTT
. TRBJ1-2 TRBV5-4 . CASSPPEALAYGYTF TGTGCCAGCAGCCCCCCAGAAGCCCTTGCCTATGGCTACACCTTC
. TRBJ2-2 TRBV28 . CASSRLSGELFF TGTGCCAGCAGTCGTTTGAGCGGGGAGCTGTTTTTT
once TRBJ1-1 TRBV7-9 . CASSSGMGTEAFF TGTGCCAGCAGCTCCGGGATGGGAACTGAAGCTTTCTTT
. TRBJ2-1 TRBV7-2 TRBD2 CASSLVGTSALSSYNEQFF TGTGCCAGCAGCTTAGTAGGGACTAGCGCTTTGAGCTCCTACAATGAGCAGTTCTTC
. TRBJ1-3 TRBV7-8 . CASSLHRADWGKIGNTIYF TGTGCCAGCAGCTTGCATCGGGCGGATTGGGGAAAAATTGGAAACACCATATATTTT
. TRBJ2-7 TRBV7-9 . CASSFVQGSYEQYF TGTGCCAGCAGCTTCGTGCAGGGCTCCTACGAGCAGTACTTC
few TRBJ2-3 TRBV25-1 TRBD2 CASSAISGGHMSTDTQYF TGTGCCAGCAGTGCCATTAGCGGGGGCCACATGAGCACAGATACGCAGTATTTT
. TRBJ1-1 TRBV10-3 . CAISERGTEAFF TGTGCCATCAGTGAAAGGGGGACTGAAGCTTTCTTT
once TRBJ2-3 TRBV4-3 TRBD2 CASSQVGGGAGDTQYF TGCGCCAGCAGCCAAGTGGGCGGGGGGGCCGGAGATACGCAGTATTTT